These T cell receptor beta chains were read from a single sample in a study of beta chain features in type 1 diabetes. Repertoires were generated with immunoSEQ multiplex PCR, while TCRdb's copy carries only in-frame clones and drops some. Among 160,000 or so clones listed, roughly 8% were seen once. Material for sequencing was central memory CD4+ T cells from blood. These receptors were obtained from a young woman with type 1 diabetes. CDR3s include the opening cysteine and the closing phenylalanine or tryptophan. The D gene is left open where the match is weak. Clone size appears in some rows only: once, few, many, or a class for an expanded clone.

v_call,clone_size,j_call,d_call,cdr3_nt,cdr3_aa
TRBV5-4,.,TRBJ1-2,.,TGCGCCAGCAGCCAAGATAGGTTTCTGGGACAAAGGGTCTATGGCTACACCTTC,CASSQDRFLGQRVYGYTF
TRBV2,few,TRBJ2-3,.,TGTGCCAGCAGCGAGACTGAGGATACGCAGTATTTT,CASSETEDTQYF
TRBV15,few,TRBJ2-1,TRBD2,TGTGCCACCAGCAGTTCACTAGCGGGAATCTATGAGCAGTTCTTC,CATSSSLAGIYEQFF
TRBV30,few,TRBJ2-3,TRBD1,TGTGCCTGGAGTGTGGACAGGTGGACGCAGTATTTT,CAWSVDRWTQYF
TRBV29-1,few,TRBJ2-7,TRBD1,TGCAGCGTTGAATTCGGGGACAGGGCCTACGAGCAGTACTTC,CSVEFGDRAYEQYF
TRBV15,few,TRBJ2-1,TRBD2,TGTGCCAGCTCGCGGGGGGAATTGTGGAATGAGCAGTTCTTC,CASSRGELWNEQFF
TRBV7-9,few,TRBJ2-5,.,TGTGCCAGCAGCTTAGATCCCGCTACGAAGACCCAGTACTTC,CASSLDPATKTQYF
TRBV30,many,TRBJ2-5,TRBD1,TGTGCCTGGAGAAGGGACAGCCAAGAGACCCAGTACTTC,CAWRRDSQETQYF
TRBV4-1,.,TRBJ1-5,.,TGCGCCAGCAGCCAAGGCGGGGTACGGTCTAGCCAGCCCCAGCATTTT,CASSQGGVRSSQPQHF
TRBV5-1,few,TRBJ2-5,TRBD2,TGCGCCAGCAGCTTCGCTAGCGGGGGGACAAGAGTCGGAGAGACCCAGTACTTC,CASSFASGGTRVGETQYF
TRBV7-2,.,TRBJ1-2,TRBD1,TGTGCCAGCAGAACCACAGGGGGCGCATCTGGTGGCTACACCTTC,CASRTTGGASGGYTF
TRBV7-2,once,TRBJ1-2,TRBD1,TGTGCCCGCCGGGACAGCTATGGCTACACCTTC,CARRDSYGYTF
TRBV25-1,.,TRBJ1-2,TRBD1,TGTGCCAGCAGTGTCTCCCGTGGACAGGGACGCTATGGCTACACCTTC,CASSVSRGQGRYGYTF
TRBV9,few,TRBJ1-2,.,TGTGCCAGCAGCGTAGGAACCGGGACGGAAGGGACACATGGCTACACCTTC,CASSVGTGTEGTHGYTF
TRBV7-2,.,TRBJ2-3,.,TGTGCCAGCAGCTTACAGGGAAGCACAGATACGCAGTATTTT,CASSLQGSTDTQYF
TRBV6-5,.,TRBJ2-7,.,TGTGCCAGCAGTTGGGCGGCGAGTGGGAGCCGGGATGAGCAGTACTTC,CASSWAASGSRDEQYF
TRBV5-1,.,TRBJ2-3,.,TGCGCCAGCAGCTTGTCGGGGGTAGGAGCAGATACGCAGTATTTT,CASSLSGVGADTQYF
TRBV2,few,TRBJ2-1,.,TGTGCCAGCATGGGCTGGACCCAGGGTGAGCAGTTCTTC,CASMGWTQGEQFF
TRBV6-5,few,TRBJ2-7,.,TGTGCCACCGCCGGGGATTCCTACGAGCAGTACTTC,CATAGDSYEQYF
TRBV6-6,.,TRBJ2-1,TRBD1,TGTGCCAGCAGTTATTCCATTGGACAGGGACGTGAGCAGTTCTTC,CASSYSIGQGREQFF
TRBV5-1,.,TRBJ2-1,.,TGCGCCAGCAGGCGGGACGGAAGCTCCTACAATGAGCAGTTCTTC,CASRRDGSSYNEQFF
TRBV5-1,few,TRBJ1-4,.,TGCGCCAGCAGCTGGCAGGGGCCAACTAATGAAAAACTGTTTTTT,CASSWQGPTNEKLFF
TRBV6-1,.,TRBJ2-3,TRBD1,TGTGCCAGCAGTCGCGATCGACAGGGCCCAGATACGCAGTATTTT,CASSRDRQGPDTQYF
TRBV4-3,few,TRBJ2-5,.,TGCGCCAGCAGCCAAGATTGGAAGGGGCGAGAGACCCAGTACTTC,CASSQDWKGRETQYF
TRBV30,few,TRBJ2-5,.,TGTGCCTGGACCCTCCTAGCAGGCGGAGAGACCCAGTACTTC,CAWTLLAGGETQYF
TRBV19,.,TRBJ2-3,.,TGTGCCAGTAGTTCGAGCGGCGAGGATACGCAGTATTTT,CASSSSGEDTQYF
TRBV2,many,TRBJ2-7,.,TGTGCCACACAACAGGACACCTACGAGCAGTACTTC,CATQQDTYEQYF
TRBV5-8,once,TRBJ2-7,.,TGTGCCAGCAGCCTGGTAGAGGGGGAGACCTACGAGCAGTACTTC,CASSLVEGETYEQYF
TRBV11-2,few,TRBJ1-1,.,TGTGCCAGCAGCTTAGACCAGGGTGGGGCTTTCTTT,CASSLDQGGAFF
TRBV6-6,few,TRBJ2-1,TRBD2,TGTGCCAGCACCGGGAGCGGGGGGGCCTCCAATGAGCAGTTCTTC,CASTGSGGASNEQFF
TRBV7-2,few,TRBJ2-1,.,TGTGCCAGCAGCCCTCGGATGGGCGTGGTGGGCAATGAGCAGTTCTTC,CASSPRMGVVGNEQFF
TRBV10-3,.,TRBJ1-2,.,TGTGCCATCAGTGTCAGGAACTATGGCTACACCTTC,CAISVRNYGYTF
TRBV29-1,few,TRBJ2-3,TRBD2,TGCAGCGTTGATAGTAGCGGGGGACTCACAGATACGCAGTATTTT,CSVDSSGGLTDTQYF
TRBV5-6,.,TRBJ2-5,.,TGTGCCAGCAGCTTGAGGGGCCACGGGGGAGAGACCCAGTACTTC,CASSLRGHGGETQYF
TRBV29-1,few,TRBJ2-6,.,TGCAGCGTTGCCACAGGCGTCTCTGGGGCCAACGTCCTGACTTTC,CSVATGVSGANVLTF
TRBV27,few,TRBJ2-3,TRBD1,TGTGCCAGCCGGCTGAGGGACAGGGGAACAGATACGCAGTATTTT,CASRLRDRGTDTQYF
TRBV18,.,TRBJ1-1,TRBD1,TGTGCCAGCTCAGGGACAGTAGACACTGAAGCTTTCTTT,CASSGTVDTEAFF
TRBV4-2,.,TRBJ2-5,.,TGTGCCAGCAGCCAAGGCGGGGCCCAAGAGACCCAGTACTTC,CASSQGGAQETQYF
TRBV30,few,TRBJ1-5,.,TGTGCCTGGAGTGGCCCGGGGGAAGAGGGCCAGCATTTT,CAWSGPGEEGQHF
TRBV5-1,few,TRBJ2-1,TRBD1,TGCGCCAGCAGCTTGGACAGGGGGCATGCGGATGAGCAGTTCTTC,CASSLDRGHADEQFF
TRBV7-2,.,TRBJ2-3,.,TGTGCCCTGGAGGGGTCCACAGATACGCAGTATTTT,CALEGSTDTQYF
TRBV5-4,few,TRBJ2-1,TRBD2,TGTGCCAGCAGCACGGGGGGGCCCAACAATGAGCAGTTCTTC,CASSTGGPNNEQFF
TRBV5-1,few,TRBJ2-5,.,TGCGCCAGCAGCTTGACCACAGCCCGGCAAGAGACCCAGTACTTC,CASSLTTARQETQYF
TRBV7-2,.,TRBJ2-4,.,TGTGCCAGCAGCGAAGGAGGCAATTCCAAAAACATTCAGTACTTC,CASSEGGNSKNIQYF
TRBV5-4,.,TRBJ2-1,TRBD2,TGTGCCGGCGGGGGGGGGATTGACAATGAGCAGTTCTTC,CAGGGGIDNEQFF
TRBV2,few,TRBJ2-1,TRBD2,TGTGCCAGCAGTGGGGAGGGCCGGGGGAATGAGCAGTTCTTC,CASSGEGRGNEQFF
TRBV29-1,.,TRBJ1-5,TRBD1,TGCAGCGTTATTCTGACAGGGGATCAGCCCCAGCATTTT,CSVILTGDQPQHF
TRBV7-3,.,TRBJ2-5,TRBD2,TGTGCCAGCAGCCCAGGACTAGCGGGACTCCAAGAGACCCAGTACTTC,CASSPGLAGLQETQYF
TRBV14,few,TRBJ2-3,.,TGTGCCAGCAGCCAAGAATCGAGCGTAGCTACGCAGTATTTT,CASSQESSVATQYF
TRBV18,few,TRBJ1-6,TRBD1,TGTGCCAGCTCACCAGGGACAGCCTCTCTCTCACCCCTCCACTTT,CASSPGTASLSPLHF